Below, 4 T cell receptor beta chains from the same sample are listed, as sequenced in a study of CD8 T cells in ankylosing spondylitis. One entry per CDR3 protein results from TCRdb running MiXCR on the 5' RACE reads. Of under 850,000 distinct CDR3 sequences listed, around 19% are singletons. General observations from the study: Apparently characteristic of ankylosing spondylitis blood was a TCR beta motif (eight highly homologous variants).

These TCRs' antigens remain unknown. Sequenced material: blood, either unsorted or a sorted T cell fraction (not recorded which). All receptors derive from a male donor with ankylosing spondylitis.

The genes are TRBV7-3 and TRBJ2-2; 13 nucleotides line up with TRBD2. In germline, CDR1 is SGHTA, CDR2 FQGTGA. This CDR3 contains 19 residues. The trim removed 2 bases at V and 0 bases at J, leaving 6 bases unmatched. The chain's CDR3 is CASSLVGLAGATNTGELFF. Here the CDR3 DNA reads TGTGCCAGCAGCTTAGTAGGACTAGCGGGGGCGACGAACACCGGGGAGCTGTTTTTT. Filled out from reference TRBV7-3 and TRBJ2-2, the complete variable domain reads GAGVSQTPSNKVTEKGKYVELRCDPISGHTALYWYRQSLGQGPEFLIYFQGTGAADDSGLPNDRFFAVRPEGSVSTLKIQRTERGDSAVYLCASSLVGLAGATNTGELFFGEGSRLTVL.

The rearrangement joins TRBV6-5 to TRBJ1-2; perhaps TRBD1 as D (5 bases). The germline V gene has CDR1 MNHEY and CDR2 SVGAGI. Trimming took off 0 bases at V and 3 bases at J, with 11 bases between the two ends. The CDR3 covers 15 residues. CDR3 loop: CASSYSTRDYYGYTF. In DNA form, the CDR3 reads TGTGCCAGCAGTTACTCGACCAGGGACTACTATGGCTACACCTTC.

This clonotype was recorded at least ten times. The chain is built from TRBV5-1 and TRBJ2-1; 8 bases are a match to TRBD2. Germline lookup yields CDR1 SGHRS and CDR2 YFSETQ. The CDR3 is 18 residues long. With V trimmed by 7 bases and J by 1 base, 16 bases remained unmatched. As DNA, the CDR3 is TGCGCCAGCCGCCCCGGGACCGGGACTAGTTGGTCCTACAATGAGCAGTTCTTC. It codes for CASRPGTGTSWSYNEQFF.

This chain connects TRBV24-1 to TRBJ2-4; 8 nucleotides agree with TRBD2. The germline V gene has CDR1 KGHDR and CDR2 SFDVKD. There are 17 residues in the CDR3. With 6 bases clipped from V and 7 bases from J, the junction kept 16 bases outside the gene matches. CDR3 DNA: TGTGCCACCAGTACCTGGGTATGGGCGGGAGGTTGGAACATTCAGTACTTC. As protein: CATSTWVWAGGWNIQYF.